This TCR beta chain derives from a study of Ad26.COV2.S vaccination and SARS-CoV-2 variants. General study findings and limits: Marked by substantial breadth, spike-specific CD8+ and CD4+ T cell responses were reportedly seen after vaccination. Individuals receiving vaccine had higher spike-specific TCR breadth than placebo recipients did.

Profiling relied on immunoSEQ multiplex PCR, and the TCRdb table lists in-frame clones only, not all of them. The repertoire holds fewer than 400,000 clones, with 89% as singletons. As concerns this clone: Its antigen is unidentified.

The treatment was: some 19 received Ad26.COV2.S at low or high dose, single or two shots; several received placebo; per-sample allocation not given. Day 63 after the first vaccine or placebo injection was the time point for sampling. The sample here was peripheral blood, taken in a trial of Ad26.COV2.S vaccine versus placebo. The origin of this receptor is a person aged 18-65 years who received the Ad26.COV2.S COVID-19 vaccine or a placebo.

The CDR3 here is CASSESRGLVAEQYF. CDR3 in DNA: TGTGCCAGCAGTGAAAGTCGAGGGTTGGTCGCCGAGCAGTACTTC. The chain carries TRBV25-1 and TRBJ2-7; weak D call: TRBD2 (5 bases). The CDR3 runs 15 residues. The V end lost 2 bases, the J end lost 6 bases, and 17 bases lay between the germline ends. Germline CDR1 and CDR2: MGHDK and SYGVNS.